The rows below give T cell receptor beta chains drawn from one sample of a study of Ad26.COV2.S vaccination and SARS-CoV-2 variants. Produced via immunoSEQ multiplex PCR; TCRdb's table is partial and in-frame only. The sample shows about 460,000 clones, around 89% of them seen only once. The input for sequencing was peripheral blood, taken in a trial of Ad26.COV2.S vaccine versus placebo. The receptors shown here come from a person aged 18 to 65 who received the Ad26.COV2.S COVID-19 vaccine or a placebo. CDR3s include the opening cysteine and the closing phenylalanine or tryptophan. A D gene is named only where the DNA matches it firmly. Some rows have no size entry. The others give once, few or many, or a class for an expanded clone.

D gene: -
V gene: TRBV29-1
clone size: -
J gene: TRBJ1-6
CDR3 protein: CSVGESLRTPLHF
CDR3 DNA: TGCAGCGTCGGGGAAAGCCTAAGGACACCCCTCCACTTT

D gene: -
V gene: TRBV19
clone size: -
J gene: TRBJ2-5
CDR3 protein: CASTSWGGQETQYF
CDR3 DNA: TGTGCCAGTACTTCCTGGGGCGGCCAAGAGACCCAGTACTTC

D gene: TRBD2
V gene: TRBV6-5
clone size: -
J gene: TRBJ2-1
CDR3 protein: CASSLASGSRRKQFF
CDR3 DNA: TGTGCCAGCAGTTTAGCTAGCGGGAGTAGGAGAAAGCAGTTCTTC

D gene: -
V gene: TRBV7-2
clone size: -
J gene: TRBJ1-1
CDR3 protein: CASSLRGRGTEAFF
CDR3 DNA: TGTGCCAGCAGCTTACGGGGACGGGGCACTGAAGCTTTCTTT

D gene: -
V gene: TRBV7-9
clone size: -
J gene: TRBJ2-1
CDR3 protein: CASSSQDLLQFF
CDR3 DNA: TGTGCCAGCAGCTCCCAGGACCTCCTACAGTTCTTC

D gene: -
V gene: TRBV7-2
clone size: -
J gene: TRBJ1-2
CDR3 protein: CASSLEGRGPTYGGYTF
CDR3 DNA: TGTGCCAGCAGCTTAGAGGGGAGGGGACCGACTTATGGAGGCTACACCTTC

D gene: -
V gene: TRBV4-1
clone size: -
J gene: TRBJ1-1
CDR3 protein: CASSQGGRGPNTEAFF
CDR3 DNA: TGCGCCAGCAGCCAAGGGGGCAGGGGCCCGAACACTGAAGCTTTCTTT

D gene: -
V gene: TRBV18
clone size: -
J gene: TRBJ2-7
CDR3 protein: CASSQGGYEQYF
CDR3 DNA: TGTGCCAGCTCACAGGGTGGCTACGAGCAGTACTTC

D gene: -
V gene: TRBV5-1
clone size: few
J gene: TRBJ2-7
CDR3 protein: CASSSRDEQYF
CDR3 DNA: TGCGCCAGCAGCTCAAGGGACGAGCAGTACTTC

D gene: -
V gene: TRBV7-9
clone size: many
J gene: TRBJ1-2
CDR3 protein: CASSLETAPDGYTF
CDR3 DNA: TGTGCCAGCAGCTTAGAAACAGCCCCTGATGGCTACACCTTC

D gene: -
V gene: TRBV27
clone size: -
J gene: TRBJ1-5
CDR3 protein: CASRERNQPQHF
CDR3 DNA: TGTGCCAGCAGGGAGCGTAATCAGCCCCAGCATTTT

D gene: -
V gene: TRBV6-2/TRBV6-3
clone size: -
J gene: TRBJ1-2
CDR3 protein: CASSSGDGYTF
CDR3 DNA: TGTGCCAGCAGCTCAGGGGATGGCTACACCTTC

D gene: TRBD1
V gene: TRBV2
clone size: -
J gene: TRBJ1-5
CDR3 protein: CASSPQGQGSNQPQHF
CDR3 DNA: TGTGCCAGCAGCCCACAGGGACAGGGTAGCAATCAGCCCCAGCATTTT

D gene: -
V gene: TRBV30
clone size: -
J gene: TRBJ1-5
CDR3 protein: CAWSDSSNQPQHF
CDR3 DNA: TGTGCCTGGAGTGACAGCAGCAATCAGCCCCAGCATTTT

D gene: -
V gene: TRBV24-1
clone size: -
J gene: TRBJ1-4
CDR3 protein: CATSEAVMAEKLFF
CDR3 DNA: TGTGCCACCAGTGAAGCCGTCATGGCGGAAAAACTGTTTTTT

D gene: TRBD2
V gene: TRBV10-3
clone size: -
J gene: TRBJ2-2
CDR3 protein: CAIRDVGGTSPGELFF
CDR3 DNA: TGTGCCATCAGGGATGTTGGCGGGACTAGTCCCGGGGAGCTGTTTTTT

D gene: -
V gene: TRBV5-1
clone size: -
J gene: TRBJ1-6
CDR3 protein: CASSLTGDNSPLHF
CDR3 DNA: TGCGCCAGCAGCTTGACAGGAGATAATTCACCCCTCCACTTT

D gene: -
V gene: TRBV21-1
clone size: once
J gene: TRBJ2-7
CDR3 protein: CASSIRDPKGGGTSGIGEQYF
CDR3 DNA: TGTGCCAGCAGCATAAGGGACCCGAAGGGTGGGGGGACTAGCGGCATAGGGGAGCAGTACTTC

D gene: TRBD2
V gene: TRBV7-9
clone size: -
J gene: TRBJ2-7
CDR3 protein: CASSDGGVAGDEQYF
CDR3 DNA: TGTGCCAGCAGCGACGGGGGAGTAGCGGGCGACGAGCAGTACTTC

D gene: TRBD1
V gene: TRBV6-5
clone size: -
J gene: TRBJ1-6
CDR3 protein: CASSYGDRGNSPLHF
CDR3 DNA: TGTGCCAGCAGTTATGGAGACAGGGGAAATTCACCCCTCCACTTT

D gene: -
V gene: TRBV29-1
clone size: -
J gene: TRBJ2-7
CDR3 protein: CSVVLRSQVAGSYEQYF
CDR3 DNA: TGCAGCGTTGTCCTCCGGTCCCAGGTTGCGGGCTCCTACGAGCAGTACTTC

D gene: TRBD1
V gene: TRBV28
clone size: -
J gene: TRBJ2-7
CDR3 protein: CASSLDRVHEQYF
CDR3 DNA: TGTGCCAGCAGTCTAGACAGGGTCCACGAGCAGTACTTC

D gene: -
V gene: TRBV6-1
clone size: once
J gene: TRBJ1-3
CDR3 protein: CASSEVENTIYF
CDR3 DNA: TGTGCCAGCAGTGAAGTAGAAAACACCATATATTTT

D gene: TRBD2
V gene: TRBV10-3
clone size: few
J gene: TRBJ2-2
CDR3 protein: CAISEARRPGRDTGELFF
CDR3 DNA: TGTGCCATCAGTGAGGCACGCCGCCCCGGGAGGGACACCGGGGAGCTGTTTTTT

D gene: TRBD1
V gene: TRBV3-1/TRBV3-2
clone size: -
J gene: TRBJ1-1
CDR3 protein: CASRRQGGNTEAFF
CDR3 DNA: TGTGCCAGCAGGCGACAGGGGGGGAACACTGAAGCTTTCTTT